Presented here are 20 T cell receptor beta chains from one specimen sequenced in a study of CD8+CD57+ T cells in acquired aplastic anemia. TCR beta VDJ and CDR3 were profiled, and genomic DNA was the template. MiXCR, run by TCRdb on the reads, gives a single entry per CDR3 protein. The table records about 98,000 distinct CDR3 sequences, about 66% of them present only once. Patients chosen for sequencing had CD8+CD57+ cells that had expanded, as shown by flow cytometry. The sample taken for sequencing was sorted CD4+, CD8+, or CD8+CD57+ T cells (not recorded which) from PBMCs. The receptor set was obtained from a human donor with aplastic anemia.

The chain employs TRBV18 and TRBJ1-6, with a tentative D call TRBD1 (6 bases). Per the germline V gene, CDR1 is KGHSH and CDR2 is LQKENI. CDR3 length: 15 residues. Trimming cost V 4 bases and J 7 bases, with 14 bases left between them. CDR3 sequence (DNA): TGTGCCAGCTCACTCCGGGAGGGGGTCAATTCACCCCTCCACTTT. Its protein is CASSLREGVNSPLHF.

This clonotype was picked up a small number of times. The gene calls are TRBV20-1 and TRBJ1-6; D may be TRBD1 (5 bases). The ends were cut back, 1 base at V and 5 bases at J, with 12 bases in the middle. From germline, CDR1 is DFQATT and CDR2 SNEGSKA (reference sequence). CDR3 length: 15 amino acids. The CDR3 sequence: CSARVTWGDNSPLHF. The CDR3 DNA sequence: TGCAGTGCTAGAGTTACTTGGGGCGATAATTCACCCCTCCACTTT.

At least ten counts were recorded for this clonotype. CDR3 coding DNA: TGTGCCAGCAGCTTAGCAGGGGAGACCCAGTACTTC. Translation gives CASSLAGETQYF. The rearrangement links TRBV7-2 to TRBJ2-5; D is unresolved. The CDR3 consists of 12 residues. V was cut by 0 bases and J by 5 bases, with 4 bases left in between. Germline assignment: CDR1 SGHTA and CDR2 FQGNSA. Complete variable domain (other parts from reference TRBV7-2 and TRBJ2-5): GAGVSQSPSNKVTEKGKDVELRCDPISGHTALYWYRQSLGQGLEFLIYFQGNSAPDKSGLPSDRFSAERTGGSVSTLTIQRTQQEDSAVYLCASSLAGETQYFGPGTRLLVL.

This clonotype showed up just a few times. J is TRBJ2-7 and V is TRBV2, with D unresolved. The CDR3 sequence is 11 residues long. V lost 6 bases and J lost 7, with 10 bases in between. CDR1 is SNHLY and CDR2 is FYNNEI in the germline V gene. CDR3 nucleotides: TGTGCCAGCAGGGGCCGTATTGAGCAGTACTTC. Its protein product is CASRGRIEQYF.

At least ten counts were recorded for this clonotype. CDR3: CASSSSRGANTGELFF. CDR3 in DNA: TGTGCCAGCAGCTCCTCACGGGGGGCGAACACCGGGGAGCTGTTTTTT. The genes are TRBV7-9 and TRBJ2-2; TRBD2 agrees at 7 bases. The CDR3 is made up of 16 amino acids. CDR1 is SEHNR and CDR2 is FQNEAQ in the germline V gene (reference sequence). The V gene end was trimmed by 4 bases and the J gene end by 0 bases; junction bases not matched to a gene: 5.

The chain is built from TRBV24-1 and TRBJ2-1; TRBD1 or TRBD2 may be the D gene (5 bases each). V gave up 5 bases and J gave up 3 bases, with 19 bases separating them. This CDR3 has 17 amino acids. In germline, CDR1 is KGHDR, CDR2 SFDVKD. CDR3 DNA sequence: TGTGCCACCAGTGCAACCAACCGGGACGGTATCTACAATGAGCAGTTCTTC. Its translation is CATSATNRDGIYNEQFF.

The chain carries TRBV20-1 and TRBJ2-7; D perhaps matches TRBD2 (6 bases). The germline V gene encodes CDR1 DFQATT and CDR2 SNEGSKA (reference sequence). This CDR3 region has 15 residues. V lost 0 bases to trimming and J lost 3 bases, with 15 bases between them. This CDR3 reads CSARDASQGLYEQYF. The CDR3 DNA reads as TGCAGTGCTAGAGATGCAAGCCAGGGACTCTACGAGCAGTACTTC.

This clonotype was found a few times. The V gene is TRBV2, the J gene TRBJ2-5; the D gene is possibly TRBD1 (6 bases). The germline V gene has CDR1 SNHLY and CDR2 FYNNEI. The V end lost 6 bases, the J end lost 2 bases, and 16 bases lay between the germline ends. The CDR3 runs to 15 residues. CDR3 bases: TGTGCCAGCAGGATAGGACAGAAAGGTCAAGAGACCCAGTACTTC. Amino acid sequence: CASRIGQKGQETQYF.

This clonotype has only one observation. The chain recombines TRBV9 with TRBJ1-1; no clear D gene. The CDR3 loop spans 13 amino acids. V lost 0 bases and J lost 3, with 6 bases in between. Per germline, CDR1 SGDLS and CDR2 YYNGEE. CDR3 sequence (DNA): TGTGCCAGCAGCGTAGATGGGCACACTGAAGCTTTCTTT. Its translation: CASSVDGHTEAFF.

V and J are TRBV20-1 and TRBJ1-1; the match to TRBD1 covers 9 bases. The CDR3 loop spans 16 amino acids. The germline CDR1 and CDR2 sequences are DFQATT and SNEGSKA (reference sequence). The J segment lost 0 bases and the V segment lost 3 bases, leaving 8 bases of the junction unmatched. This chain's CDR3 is CSARANRGRMNTEAFF. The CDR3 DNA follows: TGCAGTGCTAGGGCAAACAGGGGGCGCATGAACACTGAAGCTTTCTTT.

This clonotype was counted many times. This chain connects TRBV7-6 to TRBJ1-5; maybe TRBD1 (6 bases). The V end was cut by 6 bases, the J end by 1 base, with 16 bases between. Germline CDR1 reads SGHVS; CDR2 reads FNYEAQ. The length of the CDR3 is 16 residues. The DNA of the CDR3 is TGTGCCAGCAGTCGTGGGGGCGTGGGGAGCAATCAGCCCCAGCATTTT. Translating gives CASSRGGVGSNQPQHF.

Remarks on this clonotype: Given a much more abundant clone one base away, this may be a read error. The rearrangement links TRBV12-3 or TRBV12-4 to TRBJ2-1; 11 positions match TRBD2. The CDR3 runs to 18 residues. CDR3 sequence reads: CASTEGRVLAGVYNEQLF. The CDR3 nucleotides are TGTGCCAGCACGGAGGGGAGAGTACTAGCGGGAGTGTACAATGAGCAGCTCTTC.

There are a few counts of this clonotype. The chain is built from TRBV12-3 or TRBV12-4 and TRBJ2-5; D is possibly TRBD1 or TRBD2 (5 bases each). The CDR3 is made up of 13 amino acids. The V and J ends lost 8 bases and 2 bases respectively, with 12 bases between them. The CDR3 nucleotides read TGTGCCAGCGCCGCGAGGGGTCAAGAGACCCAGTACTTC. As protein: CASAARGQETQYF.

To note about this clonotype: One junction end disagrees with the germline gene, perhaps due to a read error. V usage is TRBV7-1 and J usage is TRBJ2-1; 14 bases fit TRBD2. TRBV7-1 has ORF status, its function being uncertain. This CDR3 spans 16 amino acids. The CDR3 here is CASSSATSGRDNEQSF. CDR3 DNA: TGTGCCAGCAGCTCTGCGACTAGCGGGAGGGACAATGAGCAGTCCTTC.

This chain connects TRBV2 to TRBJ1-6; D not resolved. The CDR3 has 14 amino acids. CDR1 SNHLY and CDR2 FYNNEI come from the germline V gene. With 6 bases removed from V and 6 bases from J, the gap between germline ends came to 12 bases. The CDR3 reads CASSPGRLNSPLHF. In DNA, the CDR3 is TGTGCCAGCAGCCCGGGTCGACTTAATTCACCCCTCCACTTT.

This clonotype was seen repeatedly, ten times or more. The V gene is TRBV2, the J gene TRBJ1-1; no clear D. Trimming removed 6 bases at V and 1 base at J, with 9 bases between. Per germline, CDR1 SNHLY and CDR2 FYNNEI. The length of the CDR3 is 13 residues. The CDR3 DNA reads TGTGCCAGCAGGAGGCAGAAGAACACTGAAGCTTTCTTT. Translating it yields CASRRQKNTEAFF. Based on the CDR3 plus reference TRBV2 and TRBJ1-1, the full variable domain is EPEVTQTPSHQVTQMGQEVILRCVPISNHLYFYWYRQILGQKVEFLVSFYNNEISEKSEIFDDQFSVERPDGSNFTLKIRSTKLEDSAMYFCASRRQKNTEAFFGQGTRLTVV.

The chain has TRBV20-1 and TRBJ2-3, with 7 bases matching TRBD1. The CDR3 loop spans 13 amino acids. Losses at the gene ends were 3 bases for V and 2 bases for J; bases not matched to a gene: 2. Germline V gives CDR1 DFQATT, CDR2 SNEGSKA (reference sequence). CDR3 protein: CSARTGYTDTQYF. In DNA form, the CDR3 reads TGCAGTGCTAGGACAGGGTACACAGATACGCAGTATTTT.

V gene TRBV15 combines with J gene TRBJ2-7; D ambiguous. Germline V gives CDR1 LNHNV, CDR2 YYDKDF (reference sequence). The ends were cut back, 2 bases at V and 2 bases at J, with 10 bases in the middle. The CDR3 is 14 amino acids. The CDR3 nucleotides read TGTGCCACCAGCAGACGGGTCTCCCCCTACGAGCAGTACTTC. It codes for CATSRRVSPYEQYF. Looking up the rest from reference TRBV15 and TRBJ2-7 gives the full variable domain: DAMVIQNPRYQVTQFGKPVTLSCSQTLNHNVMYWYQQKSSQAPKLLFHYYDKDFNNEADTPDNFQSRRPNTSFCFLDIRSPGLGDTAMYLCATSRRVSPYEQYFGPGTRLTVT.

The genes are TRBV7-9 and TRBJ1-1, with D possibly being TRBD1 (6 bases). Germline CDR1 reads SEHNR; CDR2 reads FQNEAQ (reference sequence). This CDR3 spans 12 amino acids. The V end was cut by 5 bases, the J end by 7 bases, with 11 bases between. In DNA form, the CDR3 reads TGTGCCAGCAGCGCACAGGGATTTGAAGCTTTCTTT. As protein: CASSAQGFEAFF.

This CDR3 reads CASSLPAGGQETQYF. The CDR3 DNA reads as TGTGCCAGCAGCTTACCAGCGGGAGGGCAAGAGACCCAGTACTTC. The chain is built from TRBV25-1 and TRBJ2-5; 10 bases agree with TRBD2. Germline V gene data show CDR1 as MGHDK and CDR2 as SYGVNS. Trimming took 6 bases from V and 2 from J; bases not matched to a gene: 6. This CDR3 comprises 15 residues. Full variable domain (remainder filled in from reference TRBV25-1 and TRBJ2-5): EADIYQTPRYLVIGTGKKITLECSQTMGHDKMYWYQQDPGMELHLIHYSYGVNSTEKGDLSSESTVSRIRTEHFPLTLESARPSHTSQYLCASSLPAGGQETQYFGPGTRLLVL.